The 27 T cell receptor beta chains presented below share a single source sample, sequenced in a study of glioma-infiltrating T cells. The iRepertoire nested amplicon-rescue multiplex PCR amplified TCR alpha and beta CDR3s from RNA. A single record per CDR3 protein comes from TCRdb applying MiXCR to the multiplex PCR reads. The sample shows about 400,000 distinct CDR3 sequences, approximately 42% of them seen only once. Sequencing used glioma tissue, nonneoplastic brain tissue, or PBMCs (not recorded which). All receptors come from a human donor with low-grade glioma or glioblastoma, undergoing nonglioma brain surgery, or in good health (not recorded which).

The rearrangement joins TRBV28 to TRBJ1-5; no firm D call. Trimming left V 6 bases short and J 3 bases short, with 18 bases between. This CDR3 comprises 16 residues. In germline, CDR1 is MDHEN, CDR2 SYDVKM. CDR3 DNA sequence: TGTGCCAGCAGCGGCCTGGGATACAGCTACAATCAGCCCCAGCATTTT. Amino acid sequence: CASSGLGYSYNQPQHF.

A note on this clonotype: Since a much larger clone is just one base distant, this may be a read error. V gene TRBV28 combines with J gene TRBJ2-1; D remains unclear. The germline CDR1 and CDR2 sequences are MDHEN and SYDVKM. The CDR3 contains 12 residues. The CDR3 nucleotides read TGTGCCAGCAGCCCACGCAAGGCTGAGGAGTTCTTC. Amino acid sequence: CASSPRKAEEFF.

J is TRBJ1-2 and V is TRBV19, with D unclear. The CDR3 totals 14 residues. Germline V gives CDR1 LNHDA, CDR2 SQIVND (reference sequence). The ends were cut back, 2 bases at V and 9 bases at J, with 16 bases in the middle. CDR3 nucleotides: TGTGCCAGTAGTATAATAGTAGCGGACCCGAGCTACACCTTC. Amino acids: CASSIIVADPSYTF.

This clonotype was recorded at least ten times. A read error may account for a junction end that differs from germline. The chain links TRBV20-1 to TRBJ1-1; D ambiguous. Germline V lookup: CDR1 DFQATT, CDR2 SNEGSKA (reference sequence). The CDR3 sequence is 11 residues long. CDR3 nucleotide sequence: TGCAGTGCTAGACAGAACCCTGAAGCTTTCTTT. Residues: CSARQNPEAFF.

The V gene is TRBV7-2, the J gene TRBJ1-1, with a weak D call TRBD1 (5 bases). The V and J ends lost 5 bases and 4 bases respectively, with 17 bases between them. The germline V gene has CDR1 SGHTA and CDR2 FQGNSA. CDR3 length: 15 amino acids. The CDR3 bases are TGTGCCAGCAGCCGAGGGGTCTCCATGAGCACTGAAGCTTTCTTT. Protein: CASSRGVSMSTEAFF.

This clonotype has ten or more counts. This chain joins TRBV4-3 and TRBJ2-5, with D possibly being TRBD2 (5 bases). Germline CDR1 reads LGHNA; CDR2 reads YSLEER. The CDR3 totals 14 residues. Trimming shortened V by 4 bases and J by 2 bases, and 11 bases separated the two germline ends. The CDR3 DNA is TGCGCCAGCAGCCCGTCGCGGGTACAAGAGACCCAGTACTTC. Translating gives CASSPSRVQETQYF.

This chain links TRBV2 with TRBJ1-5, with D uncertain. Per germline, CDR1 SNHLY and CDR2 FYNNEI. V was trimmed by 0 bases and J by 4 bases, leaving 10 bases between them. This CDR3 has 15 amino acids. The CDR3 nucleotides are TGTGCCAGCAGTGAAGCGAGAGGGCGGAATCAGCCCCAGCATTTT. It is translated as CASSEARGRNQPQHF. Combining the CDR3 with reference TRBV2 and TRBJ1-5 gives the whole variable domain EPEVTQTPSHQVTQMGQEVILRCVPISNHLYFYWYRQILGQKVEFLVSFYNNEISEKSEIFDDQFSVERPDGSNFTLKIRSTKLEDSAMYFCASSEARGRNQPQHFGDGTRLSIL.

This clonotype was seen a few times. The chain employs TRBV29-1 and TRBJ2-1, with 7 bases identical to TRBD2. CDR3 length equals 14 residues. The junction had 4 bases not matched to a gene; V was cut back by 3 bases and J by 2 bases. CDR1 and CDR2 (germline): SQVTM, ANQGSEA. The CDR3 DNA follows: TGCAGCGTTGACCGAGCGGGAACCTACAATGAGCAGTTCTTC. The encoded protein is CSVDRAGTYNEQFF.

This clonotype showed up just a few times. CDR3 sequence reads: CASSQARAGVNEKLFF. The CDR3 DNA follows: TGTGCCAGCAGCCAAGCCCGCGCCGGAGTCAATGAAAAACTGTTTTTT. The gene calls are TRBV4-2 and TRBJ1-4; D is unresolved. Looked up from germline, CDR1 is LGHNA and CDR2 is YNFKEQ. Deletions cut 1 base from V and 5 bases from J, with 14 bases between. The CDR3 runs 16 residues.

This clonotype was recorded a few times. This chain uses TRBV28 with TRBJ1-4, with D tentatively TRBD1 (6 bases). This CDR3 is built from 16 residues. The ends were cut back, 1 base at V and 3 bases at J, with 12 bases in the middle. Germline V gives CDR1 MDHEN, CDR2 SYDVKM. The CDR3 DNA reads TGTGCCAGCAGTTTATTTGGGGGGGCCTCTAATGAAAAACTGTTTTTT. Its translation: CASSLFGGASNEKLFF.

The V call is TRBV5-1, the J call TRBJ2-3; 7 bases align to TRBD2. The V and J ends lost 3 bases and 0 bases, in that order; junction bases with no gene match: 13. CDR1 SGHRS and CDR2 YFSETQ come from the germline V gene. The CDR3 is 18 residues long. The CDR3 DNA reads TGCGCCAGCAGCTCATCGGGCACTAGCGATTCTAGCACAGATACGCAGTATTTT. This gives the protein CASSSSGTSDSSTDTQYF.

Concerning this clonotype itself: Relative to the germline gene, one junction end is altered; a read error may explain this. V and J are TRBV7-8 and TRBJ2-5; TRBD2 might be the D (6 bases). CDR1 and CDR2 (germline): SGHVS, FQNEAQ. The CDR3 covers 14 residues. This chain's CDR3 is CASSLRGSRETLYF. CDR3 nucleotide sequence: TGTGCCAGCAGCTTGAGGGGTTCTCGGGAGACCCTGTACTTC.

This clonotype was seen a handful of times. This rearrangement joins TRBV4-1 to TRBJ1-1; D is possibly TRBD1 (5 bases). Germline V gives CDR1 MGHRA, CDR2 YSYEKL. CDR3 length equals 15 residues. Deletions cut 0 bases from V and 3 bases from J, with 11 bases between. CDR3 sequence (DNA): TGCGCCAGCAGCCAAGATGGGCAGGGATACACTGAAGCTTTCTTT. Its protein is CASSQDGQGYTEAFF.

This clonotype was seen ten or more times. The rearrangement links TRBV6-2 or TRBV6-3 to TRBJ2-1; D perhaps matches TRBD1 (5 bases). Trimming took 2 bases from V and 2 from J, leaving 16 bases between them. This CDR3 has 17 amino acids. Germline loops: CDR1 MNHEY, CDR2 SVGEGT. The CDR3 DNA follows: TGTGCCAGCAGTTACCCCGCAGGGCGCTGGGCCTACAATGAGCAGTTCTTC. It yields the protein CASSYPAGRWAYNEQFF.

In its sample, this clonotype was seen once. The chain carries TRBV9 and TRBJ2-7; 9 nucleotides line up with TRBD1. Germline V gene data show CDR1 as SGDLS and CDR2 as YYNGEE. V was clipped by 3 bases and J by 3 bases; unmatched bases: 4. There are 14 residues in the CDR3. This CDR3 is CASSESTGGYEQYF. Written as DNA, the CDR3 is TGTGCCAGCAGCGAGTCGACAGGGGGCTACGAGCAGTACTTC.

Many counts were recorded for this clonotype. This chain uses TRBV6-1 with TRBJ1-1, with no clear D. Germline assignment: CDR1 MNHNS and CDR2 SASEGT. There are 11 residues in the CDR3. The germline V and J ends were trimmed by 6 bases and 7 bases, with 9 bases remaining between them. Written as DNA, the CDR3 is TGTGCCAGCAGGTACGACAATGAAGCTTTCTTT. Translating it yields CASRYDNEAFF.

The chain combines TRBV19 with TRBJ1-6, with TRBD1 identical over 8 bases. The germline V gene encodes CDR1 LNHDA and CDR2 SQIVND (reference sequence). This CDR3 contains 13 residues. Losses at the gene ends were 4 bases for V and 10 bases for J; bases not matched to a gene: 3. The CDR3 reads CASSTTGGSPLHF. The CDR3 DNA sequence: TGTGCCAGTAGTACTACAGGGGGATCACCCCTCCACTTT.

A remark on this clonotype: The CDR3 does not end in the conserved phenylalanine or tryptophan, so this is likely a read error. The chain employs TRBV28 and TRBJ2-7; 9 nucleotides align to TRBD1. The V segment lost 3 bases and the J segment 4 bases; nucleotides outside the gene matches: 10. Germline-derived CDR1 and CDR2 are MDHEN and SYDVKM. The CDR3 runs 16 residues. Here the CDR3 DNA reads TGTGCCAGCAGTTTTCCGGGACAGGGAGAGGGGTACGAGCAGTACTCC. Translating it yields CASSFPGQGEGYEQYS.

As to this clonotype: A single base separates this from a much larger clone, so it may be a read error. The rearrangement links TRBV27 to TRBJ2-7; no clear D. Germline V CDR1 and CDR2: MNHEY, SMNVEV (reference sequence). This CDR3 has 13 amino acids. CDR3 nucleotides: TGTGCCAACAGTTTCACGTTCGGCTACGAGCAGTACTTC. It is translated as CANSFTFGYEQYF.

V and J are TRBV18 and TRBJ2-1; TRBD2 might be the D (6 bases). V lost 2 bases and J lost 8, with 19 bases in between. Germline V gene sequence: CDR1 KGHSH, CDR2 LQKENI. The CDR3 length is 16 residues. This chain's CDR3 is CASSPLATRDSYEQFF. Written as DNA, the CDR3 is TGTGCCAGCTCACCATTAGCGACTAGAGATAGCTATGAGCAGTTCTTC.

V is TRBV28 and J is TRBJ1-3, with 8 bases fitting TRBD1. The CDR3 is 15 residues long. The V segment lost 7 bases and the J segment 4 bases; nucleotides outside the gene matches: 9. Per germline, CDR1 MDHEN and CDR2 SYDVKM. The CDR3 nucleotides are TGTGCCAGCACTATGGACAGGGCCTCAGGAAACACCATATATTTT. This gives the protein CASTMDRASGNTIYF.

The genes are TRBV7-3 and TRBJ2-5; D remains ambiguous. Per the germline V gene, CDR1 is SGHTA and CDR2 is FQGTGA. The CDR3 runs to 14 residues. With 3 bases removed from V and 0 bases from J, the gap between germline ends came to 8 bases. CDR3 region: CASSFGPNQETQYF. The CDR3 nucleotides read TGTGCCAGCAGCTTTGGACCAAACCAAGAGACCCAGTACTTC.

Details on this clonotype: This sequence may be a read error, since a much larger clone differs from it by one base. This chain joins TRBV6-2 or TRBV6-3 and TRBJ2-7; 16 nucleotides align to TRBD2. The junction had 8 bases not matched to a gene; V was cut back by 7 bases and J by 2 bases. Germline CDR1 and CDR2: MNHEY and SVGEGT. The CDR3 covers 17 residues. DNA for the CDR3: TGTGCCAGCAACGCCTTGGGACTAGCGGGAGGGCCCTACGAGCAGTACTTC. It specifies CASNALGLAGGPYEQYF.

The V call is TRBV7-2, the J call TRBJ2-5; perhaps TRBD1 as D (6 bases). This CDR3 has 14 residues. V dropped 5 bases and J dropped 6 bases, with 16 bases sitting between them. Germline CDR1 is SGHTA and CDR2 is FQGNSA. The DNA for the CDR3 is TGTGCCAGCAGCCTTGATACCAGGGGAAAGACCCAGTACTTC. The encoded protein is CASSLDTRGKTQYF.

There are many counts of this clonotype. CDR3 coding DNA: TGTGCCAGCCGTCCGGGACAGCCTTTCTACGAGCAGTACTTC. This codes for CASRPGQPFYEQYF. The chain uses TRBV6-2 or TRBV6-3 and TRBJ2-7; 7 bases fit TRBD1. The CDR3 covers 14 residues. CDR1 is MNHEY, CDR2 SVGEGT, per germline. V trimming: 8 bases; J trimming: 3 bases; junction bases outside the gene matches: 10.

In regard to this clonotype: Just one base apart from a much larger clone, this may be a read error. The chain uses TRBV27 and TRBJ1-5; possible D gene TRBD1, 5 bases. The CDR3 spans 16 residues. Germline assignment: CDR1 MNHEY and CDR2 SMNVEV (reference sequence). CDR3 coding DNA: TGTGCCAGCAGTTCCTCTGGGGCGGTTAGCAATCAGCCCCGGCATTTT. Protein: CASSSSGAVSNQPRHF.

This clonotype is judged medium-sized. The rearrangement links TRBV20-1 to TRBJ2-7, with D perhaps being TRBD1 or TRBD2 (5 bases each). V lost 6 bases and J 3 bases, leaving 18 bases between the germline ends. The CDR3 is 14 amino acids. Germline V lookup: CDR1 DFQATT, CDR2 SNEGSKA (reference sequence). CDR3 sequence reads: CSATIGTQGYEQYF. As DNA, the CDR3 is TGCAGTGCAACGATCGGGACGCAAGGCTACGAGCAGTACTTC.